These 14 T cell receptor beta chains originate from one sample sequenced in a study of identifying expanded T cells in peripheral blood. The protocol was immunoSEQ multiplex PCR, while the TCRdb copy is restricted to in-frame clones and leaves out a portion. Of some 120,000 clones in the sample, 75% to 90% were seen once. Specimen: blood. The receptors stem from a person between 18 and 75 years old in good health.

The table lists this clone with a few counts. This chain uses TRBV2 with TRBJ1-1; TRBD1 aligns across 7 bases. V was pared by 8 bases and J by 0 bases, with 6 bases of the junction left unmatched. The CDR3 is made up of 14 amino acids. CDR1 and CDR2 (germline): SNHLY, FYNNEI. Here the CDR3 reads CASCRDSLNTEAFF. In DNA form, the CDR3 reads TGTGCCAGCTGCCGGGACAGCTTGAACACTGAAGCTTTCTTT.

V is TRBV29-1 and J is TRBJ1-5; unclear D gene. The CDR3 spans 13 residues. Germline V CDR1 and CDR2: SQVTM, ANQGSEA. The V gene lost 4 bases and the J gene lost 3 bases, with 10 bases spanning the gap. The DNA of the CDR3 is TGCAGCGTTGGGGGTGGGAACAATCAGCCCCAGCATTTT. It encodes CSVGGGNNQPQHF.

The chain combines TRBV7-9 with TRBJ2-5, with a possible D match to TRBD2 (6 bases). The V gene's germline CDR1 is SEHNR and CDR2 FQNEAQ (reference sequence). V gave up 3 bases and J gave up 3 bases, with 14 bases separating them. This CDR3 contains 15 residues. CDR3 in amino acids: CASSFITAGKETQYF. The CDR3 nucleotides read TGTGCCAGCAGCTTTATAACAGCGGGTAAAGAGACCCAGTACTTC.

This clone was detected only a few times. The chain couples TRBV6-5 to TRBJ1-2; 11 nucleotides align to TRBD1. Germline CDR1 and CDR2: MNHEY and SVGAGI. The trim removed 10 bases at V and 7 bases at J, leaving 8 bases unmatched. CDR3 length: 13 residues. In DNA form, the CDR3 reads TGTGCCACCCGGACAGGGGGCATAGTTGGCTACACCTTC. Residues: CATRTGGIVGYTF.

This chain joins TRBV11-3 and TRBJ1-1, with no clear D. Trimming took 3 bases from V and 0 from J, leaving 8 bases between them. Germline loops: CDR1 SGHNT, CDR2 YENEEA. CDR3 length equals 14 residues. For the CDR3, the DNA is TGTGCCAGCAGCTTCGGAGTTATGAACACTGAAGCTTTCTTT. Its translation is CASSFGVMNTEAFF.

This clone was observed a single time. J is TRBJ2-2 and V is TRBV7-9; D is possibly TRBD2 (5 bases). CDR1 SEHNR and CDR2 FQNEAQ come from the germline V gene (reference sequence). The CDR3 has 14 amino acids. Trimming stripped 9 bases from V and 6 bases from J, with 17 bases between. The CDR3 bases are TGTGCCAGTGAATCCCGGGGTGGCGCCGGGGAGCTGTTTTTT. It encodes CASESRGGAGELFF.

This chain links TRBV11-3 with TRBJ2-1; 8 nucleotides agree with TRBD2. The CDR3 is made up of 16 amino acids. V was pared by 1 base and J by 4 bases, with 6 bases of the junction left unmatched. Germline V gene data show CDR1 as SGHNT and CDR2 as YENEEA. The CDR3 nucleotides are TGTGCCAGCAGCTTAGTTTGGCGGGGGGAGTACAATGAGCAGTTCTTC. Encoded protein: CASSLVWRGEYNEQFF.

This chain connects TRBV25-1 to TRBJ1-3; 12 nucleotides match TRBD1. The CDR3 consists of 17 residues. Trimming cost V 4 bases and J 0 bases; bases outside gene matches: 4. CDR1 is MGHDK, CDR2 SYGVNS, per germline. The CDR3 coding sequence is TGTGCCAGCAGTGTAGGGACAGGGGGCAGCTCTGGAAACACCATATATTTT. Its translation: CASSVGTGGSSGNTIYF.

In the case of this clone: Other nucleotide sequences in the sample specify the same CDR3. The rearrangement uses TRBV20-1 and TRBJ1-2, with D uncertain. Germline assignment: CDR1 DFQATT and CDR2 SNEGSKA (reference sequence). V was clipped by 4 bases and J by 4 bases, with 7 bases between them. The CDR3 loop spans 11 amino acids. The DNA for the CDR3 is TGCAGTGCTACCGGGAGCTATGGCTACACCTTC. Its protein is CSATGSYGYTF.

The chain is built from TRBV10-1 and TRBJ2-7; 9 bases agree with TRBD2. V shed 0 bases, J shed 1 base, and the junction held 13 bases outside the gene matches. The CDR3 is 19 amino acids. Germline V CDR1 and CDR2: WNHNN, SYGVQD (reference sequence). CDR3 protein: CASSESSKEGLARSYEQYF. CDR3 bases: TGCGCCAGCAGTGAGTCGTCAAAGGAAGGACTAGCGCGATCCTACGAGCAGTACTTC.

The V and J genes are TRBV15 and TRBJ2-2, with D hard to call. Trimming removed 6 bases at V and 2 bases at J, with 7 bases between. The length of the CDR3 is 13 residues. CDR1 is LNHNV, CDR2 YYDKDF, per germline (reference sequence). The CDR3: CATRGLNTGELFF. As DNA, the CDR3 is TGTGCCACCAGGGGCCTTAACACCGGGGAGCTGTTTTTT.

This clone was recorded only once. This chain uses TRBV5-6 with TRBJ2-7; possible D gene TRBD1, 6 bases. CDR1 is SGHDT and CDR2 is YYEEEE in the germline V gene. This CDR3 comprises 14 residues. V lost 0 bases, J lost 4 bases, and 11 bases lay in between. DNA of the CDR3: TGTGCCAGCAGCTTGGCAGGAAGGGGGTACGAGCAGTACTTC. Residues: CASSLAGRGYEQYF.

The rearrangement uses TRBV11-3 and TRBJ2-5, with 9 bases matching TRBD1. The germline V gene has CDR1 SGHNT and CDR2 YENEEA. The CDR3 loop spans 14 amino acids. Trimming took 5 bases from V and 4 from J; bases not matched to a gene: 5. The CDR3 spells CASSGTGIGETQYF. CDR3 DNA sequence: TGTGCCAGCAGCGGGACAGGGATCGGAGAGACCCAGTACTTC. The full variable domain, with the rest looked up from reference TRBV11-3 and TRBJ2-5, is EAGVVQSPRYKIIEKKQPVAFWCNPISGHNTLYWYLQNLGQGPELLIRYENEEAVDDSQLPKDRFSAERLKGVDSTLKIQPAELGDSAVYLCASSGTGIGETQYFGPGTRLLVL.

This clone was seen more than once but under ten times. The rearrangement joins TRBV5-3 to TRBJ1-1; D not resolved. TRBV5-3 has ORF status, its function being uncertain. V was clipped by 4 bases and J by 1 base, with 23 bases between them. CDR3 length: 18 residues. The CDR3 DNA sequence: TGTGCCAGAAGCCCTCGAGTTTTAATACCCTACAAGAACACTGAAGCTTTCTTT. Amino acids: CARSPRVLIPYKNTEAFF.